This T cell receptor (beta chain) is drawn from a study of blood T cells in healthy people across ages. A J-beta primer mix and a sample-barcoded 5' primer were used in a second PCR of roughly 7 to 12 cycles. TCRdb re-called the 5' RACE reads through MiXCR, storing one row per CDR3 protein. The sample holds around 500,000 distinct CDR3 sequences, around half seen once. Per germline, CDR1 SGHDT and CDR2 YYEEEE. V was cut by 5 bases and J by 4 bases, with 15 bases left in between. This CDR3 is built from 14 residues. V and J are TRBV5-6 and TRBJ1-2; a weak D match, TRBD1 (6 bases). This receptor was taken from a man aged 80 or over in good health. The sequenced sample was blood. For the CDR3, the DNA is TGTGCCAGCAGTGAAACAGGGAGGGCCTATGGCTACACCTTC. Protein product: CASSETGRAYGYTF.